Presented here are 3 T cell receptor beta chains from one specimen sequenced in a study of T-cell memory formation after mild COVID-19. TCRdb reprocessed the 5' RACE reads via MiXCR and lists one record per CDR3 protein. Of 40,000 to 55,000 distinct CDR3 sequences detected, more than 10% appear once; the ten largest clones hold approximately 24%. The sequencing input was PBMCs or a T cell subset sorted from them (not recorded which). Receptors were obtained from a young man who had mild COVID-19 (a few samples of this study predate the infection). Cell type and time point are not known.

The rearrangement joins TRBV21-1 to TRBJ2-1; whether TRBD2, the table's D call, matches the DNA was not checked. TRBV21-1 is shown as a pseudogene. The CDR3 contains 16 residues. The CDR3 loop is CASSKAGSGGAMRQFF. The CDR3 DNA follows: TGTGCCAGCAGCAAAGCGGGTAGCGGGGGGGCAATGAGGCAGTTCTTC.

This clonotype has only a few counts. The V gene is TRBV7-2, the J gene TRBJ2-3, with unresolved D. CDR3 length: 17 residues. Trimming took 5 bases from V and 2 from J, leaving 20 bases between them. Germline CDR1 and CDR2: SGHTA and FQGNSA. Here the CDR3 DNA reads TGTGCCAGCAGCCCCCCTGGATCCATGGGTTCCACAGATACGCAGTATTTT. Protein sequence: CASSPPGSMGSTDTQYF.

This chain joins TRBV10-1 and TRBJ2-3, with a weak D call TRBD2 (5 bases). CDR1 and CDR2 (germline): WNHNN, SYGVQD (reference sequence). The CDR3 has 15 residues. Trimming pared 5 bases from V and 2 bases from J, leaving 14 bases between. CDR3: CASSPGIISTDTQYF. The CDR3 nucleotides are TGCGCCAGCAGTCCGGGGATTATCTCCACAGATACGCAGTATTTT.